In its sample, the clone carrying this TCR beta chain was seen a few times. Sequencing was performed with immunoSEQ multiplex PCR; in TCRdb, only in-frame clones are kept and a portion is missing. The profile shows a few hundred thousand clones, roughly nine tenths of them singletons. Germline CDR1 reads MNHEY; CDR2 reads SVGAGI. The CDR3 has 14 residues. The V end was cut by 5 bases, the J end by 5 bases, with 15 bases between. The data were taken from a study of blood T cell repertoires in COVID-19. Study context: Samples came from the United States, Italy and Spain, spanning acute and convalescent COVID-19. Sample material is recorded as cDNA or gDNA derived from T cells, B-cell-depleted T cells, or PBMCs.

The chain recombines TRBV6-5 with TRBJ1-1; D not certain. The sequence was collected from a man aged 45-65 years with acute or convalescent COVID-19. The material sequenced was peripheral blood. CDR3 coding DNA: TGTGCCAGCAGTCCCCGAGGGCAGGCGACTGAAGCTTTCTTT. It is translated as CASSPRGQATEAFF.